The text below deals with one T cell receptor beta chain. The data originate from a study of OX40 agonist ivuxolimab in advanced cancers. Background on the study: An agonistic human IgG2 monoclonal antibody against OX40 (CD134) was given.

Only in-frame clones appear in the TCRdb table, and some are missing; sequencing was by immunoSEQ multiplex PCR. Here the sample spans 55,000 to 85,000 clones, about nine tenths being singletons. From germline, CDR1 is SGHNT and CDR2 YYREEE (reference sequence). The CDR3 runs 13 residues. V shed 1 base and J shed 4 bases, with 7 bases lying between them. V and J are TRBV5-4 and TRBJ2-3; the D is unclear. This clonotype was sampled from an adult with an advanced solid tumor such as melanoma, head and neck, liver or kidney cancer. The specimen comprised CD4+ or CD8+ T cells sorted from blood, sampled in a trial of the OX40 agonist ivuxolimab. The CDR3 DNA reads as TGTGCCAGCAGCTTGAGAGGTGCAGATACGCAGTATTTT. This translates into CASSLRGADTQYF.